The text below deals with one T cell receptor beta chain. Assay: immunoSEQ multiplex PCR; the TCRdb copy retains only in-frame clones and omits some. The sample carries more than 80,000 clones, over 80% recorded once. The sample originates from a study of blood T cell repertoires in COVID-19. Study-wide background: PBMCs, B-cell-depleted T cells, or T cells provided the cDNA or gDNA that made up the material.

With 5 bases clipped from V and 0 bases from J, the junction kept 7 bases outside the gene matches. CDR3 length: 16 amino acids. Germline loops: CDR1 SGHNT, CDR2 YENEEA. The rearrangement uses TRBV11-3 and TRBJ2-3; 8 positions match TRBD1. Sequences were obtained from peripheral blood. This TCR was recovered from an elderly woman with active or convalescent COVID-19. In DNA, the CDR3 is TGTGCCAGCAGCCGACAGGGGATTACCAGCACAGATACGCAGTATTTT. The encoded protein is CASSRQGITSTDTQYF. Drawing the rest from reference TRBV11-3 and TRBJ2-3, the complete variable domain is EAGVVQSPRYKIIEKKQPVAFWCNPISGHNTLYWYLQNLGQGPELLIRYENEEAVDDSQLPKDRFSAERLKGVDSTLKIQPAELGDSAVYLCASSRQGITSTDTQYFGPGTRLTVL.